A single sample gave rise to the 4 T cell receptor beta chains below, sequenced in a study of blood T cell repertoires in COVID-19. Measured with immunoSEQ multiplex PCR; TCRdb has only the in-frame clones, and not every one. The table has some 250,000 clones, more than 70% seen once. The sequenced sample was peripheral blood. Receptors were obtained from a woman in her late teens or twenties with acute or convalescent COVID-19.

V gene TRBV2 combines with J gene TRBJ1-5; TRBD1 is a possible D gene (5 bases). Trimming shortened V by 5 bases and J by 5 bases, and 16 bases separated the two germline ends. Looked up from germline, CDR1 is SNHLY and CDR2 is FYNNEI. The CDR3 is 15 residues long. CDR3 amino acids: CASSRRQTDYQPQHF. CDR3 DNA sequence: TGTGCCAGCAGTCGCCGCCAGACAGATTATCAGCCCCAGCATTTT.

This clone was seen a handful of times. V usage is TRBV29-1 and J usage is TRBJ1-2; 8 nucleotides match TRBD1. V dropped 6 bases and J dropped 9; count of bases not matched to a gene: 15. The CDR3 sequence is 14 residues long. Germline V gene sequence: CDR1 SQVTM, CDR2 ANQGSEA. The CDR3 nucleotides are TGCAGCGTCTGGGAAACGGGACAGGCTTCACGCTACACCTTC. This gives the protein CSVWETGQASRYTF.

The CDR3, as DNA: TGTGCCAGCAGCCGAGAAGGACACCCGAATCAGCCCCAGCATTTT. Amino acid sequence: CASSREGHPNQPQHF. The chain has TRBV11-2 and TRBJ1-5; possible D gene TRBD1, 5 bases. Germline loops: CDR1 SGHAT, CDR2 FQNNGV. This CDR3 is built from 15 residues. Trimming took off 5 bases at V and 4 bases at J, with 15 bases between the two ends. Drawing the rest from reference TRBV11-2 and TRBJ1-5, the complete variable domain is EAGVAQSPRYKIIEKRQSVAFWCNPISGHATLYWYQQILGQGPKLLIQFQNNGVVDDSQLPKDRFSAERLKGVDSTLKIQPAKLEDSAVYLCASSREGHPNQPQHFGDGTRLSIL.

This clone was detected only a few times. The chain joins TRBV9 to TRBJ2-1; a possible D gene is TRBD2 (6 bases). The CDR3 is 15 amino acids. Germline loops: CDR1 SGDLS, CDR2 YYNGEE. V lost 0 bases and J lost 8, with 15 bases in between. This chain's CDR3 is CASSVASVLLYEQFF. The DNA of the CDR3 is TGTGCCAGCAGCGTAGCTAGCGTACTTCTGTATGAGCAGTTCTTC. Variable domain in full (rest from reference TRBV9 and TRBJ2-1): DSGVTQTPKHLITATGQRVTLRCSPRSGDLSVYWYQQSLDQGLQFLIQYYNGEERAKGNILERFSAQQFPDLHSELNLSSLELGDSALYFCASSVASVLLYEQFFGPGTRLTVL.